The entry below describes one TCR beta chain. This entry is derived from a study of shared clonotypes between healthy human individuals. In the original analysis: There were no quality scores in the junction-only immunoSEQ sequences, so filtering differed. TCRdb's table, derived via immunoSEQ multiplex PCR, lists solely in-frame clones and lacks some. V, J and clone size are those of that table, while D and trimming were read from the DNA. This table holds approximately 2,200,000 clones, about 92% found once. Only CD45RO-negative cells positively selected for CCR7 counted as naive CD8 cells, so terminally differentiated effector memory CD45RA+ cells were excluded. Deletions cut 5 bases from V and 2 bases from J, with 9 bases between. CDR1 and CDR2 from the germline V gene are LNHDA and SQIVND (reference sequence). This CDR3 is 13 amino acids long.

This clonotype was obtained from a man younger than 35 in good health. Some clones in this sample may be carry-over from other donors' samples. The rearrangement uses TRBV19 and TRBJ1-1; D not certain. Sequencing was performed on naive CD8+ T cells from PBMCs. Written as DNA, the CDR3 is TGTGCCAGTAGTCACACCCCAAACACTGAAGCTTTCTTT. Protein: CASSHTPNTEAFF.